This T cell receptor (beta chain) came from a study of vaccination and CD4 T cells after COVID-19. About the study: Collection of post-vaccine samples followed dose two by a median roughly 72 days, spanning a range of 14 to 241.

With 1 base removed from V and 1 base from J, the gap between germline ends came to 16 bases. This CDR3 contains 17 residues. Germline CDR1 SEHNR, CDR2 FQNEAQ (reference sequence). Noted time point: late sampling 161 to 241 days after vaccination in a few convalescent patients. Treatment here: approximately nine-day PBMC culture with coronavirus spike peptide pools or control peptides (ViraFEST assay). The Oncomine TCR Beta short-read assay sequenced DNA from cultured CD4+ T cells. From the PCR reads, TCRdb called clonotypes with MiXCR, one entry per CDR3 protein. The table has some 23,000 distinct CDR3 sequences, 28% seen once. As to this clonotype: What it binds is unknown.

The source is a human donor who had recovered from COVID-19. The chain joins TRBV7-9 to TRBJ2-5; D perhaps matches TRBD2 (6 bases). Here the sequenced sample was CD4+ T cells from blood, cultured in vitro, taken about 7 months after SARS-CoV-2 vaccination. The CDR3: CASSLGRREAFQETQYF. CDR3 bases: TGTGCCAGCAGCTTAGGGCGGAGGGAAGCTTTCCAAGAGACCCAGTACTTC.